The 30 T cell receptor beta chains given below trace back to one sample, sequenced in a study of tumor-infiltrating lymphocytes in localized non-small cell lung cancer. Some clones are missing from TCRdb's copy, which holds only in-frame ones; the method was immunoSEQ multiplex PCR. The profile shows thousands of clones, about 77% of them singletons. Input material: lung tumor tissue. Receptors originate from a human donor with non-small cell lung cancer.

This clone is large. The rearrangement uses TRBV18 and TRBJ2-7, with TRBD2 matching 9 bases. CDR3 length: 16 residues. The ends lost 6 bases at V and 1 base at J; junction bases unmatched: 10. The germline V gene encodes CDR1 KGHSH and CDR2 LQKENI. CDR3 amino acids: CASSPWEREESYEQYF. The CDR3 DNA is TGTGCCAGCTCGCCCTGGGAGCGGGAGGAATCCTACGAGCAGTACTTC.

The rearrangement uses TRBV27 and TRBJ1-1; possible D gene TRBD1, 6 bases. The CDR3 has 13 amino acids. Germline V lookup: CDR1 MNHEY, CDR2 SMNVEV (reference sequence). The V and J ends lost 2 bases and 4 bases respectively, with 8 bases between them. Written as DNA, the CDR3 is TGTGCCAGCAGTTTAGGACAGCTCACTGAAGCTTTCTTT. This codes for CASSLGQLTEAFF.

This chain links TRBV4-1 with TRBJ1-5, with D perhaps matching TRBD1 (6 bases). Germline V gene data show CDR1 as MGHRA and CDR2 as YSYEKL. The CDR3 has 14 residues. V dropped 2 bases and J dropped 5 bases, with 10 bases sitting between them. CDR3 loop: CASSQTHRDQPQHF. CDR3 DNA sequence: TGCGCCAGCAGCCAAACCCACAGGGATCAGCCCCAGCATTTT.

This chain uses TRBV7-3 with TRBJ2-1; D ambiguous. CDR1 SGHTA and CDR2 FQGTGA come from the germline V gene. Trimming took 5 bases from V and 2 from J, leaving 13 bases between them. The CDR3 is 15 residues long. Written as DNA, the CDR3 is TGTGCCAGCAGCCGCCAGGTAGCAACCTACAATGAGCAGTTCTTC. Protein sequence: CASSRQVATYNEQFF.

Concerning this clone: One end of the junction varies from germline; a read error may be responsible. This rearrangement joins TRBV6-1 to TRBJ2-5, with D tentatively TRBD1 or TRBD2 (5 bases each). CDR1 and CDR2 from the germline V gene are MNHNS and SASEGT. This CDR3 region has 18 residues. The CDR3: CASSESRLFRQIQETQYF. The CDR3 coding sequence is TGTGCCAGCAGTGAATCTAGACTATTTCGACAGATCCAAGAAACCCAGTACTTC.

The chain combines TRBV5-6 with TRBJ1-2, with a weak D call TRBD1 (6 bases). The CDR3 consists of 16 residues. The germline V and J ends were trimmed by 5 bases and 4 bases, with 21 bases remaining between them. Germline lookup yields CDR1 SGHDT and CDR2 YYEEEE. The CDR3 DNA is TGTGCCAGCAGGCGAGGAGCGGGGGCGCAGGGCTATGGCTACACCTTC. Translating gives CASRRGAGAQGYGYTF. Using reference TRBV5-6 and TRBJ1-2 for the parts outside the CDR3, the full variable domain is DAGVTQSPTHLIKTRGQQVTLRCSPKSGHDTVSWYQQALGQGPQFIFQYYEEEERQRGNFPDRFSGHQFPNYSSELNVNALLLGDSALYLCASRRGAGAQGYGYTFGSGTRLTVV.

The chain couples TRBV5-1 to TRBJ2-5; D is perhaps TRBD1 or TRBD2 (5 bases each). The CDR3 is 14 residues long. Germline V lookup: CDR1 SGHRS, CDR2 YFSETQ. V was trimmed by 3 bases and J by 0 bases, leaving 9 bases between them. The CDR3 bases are TGCGCCAGCAGCTCGGGACCGAACCAAGAGACCCAGTACTTC. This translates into CASSSGPNQETQYF. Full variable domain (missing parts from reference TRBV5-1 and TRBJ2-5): KAGVTQTPRYLIKTRGQQVTLSCSPISGHRSVSWYQQTPGQGLQFLFEYFSETQRNKGNFPGRFSGRQFSNSRSEMNVSTLELGDSALYLCASSSGPNQETQYFGPGTRLLVL.

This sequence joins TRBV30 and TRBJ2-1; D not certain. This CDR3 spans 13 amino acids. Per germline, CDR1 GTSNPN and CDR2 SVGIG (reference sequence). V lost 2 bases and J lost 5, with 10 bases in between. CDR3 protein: CAWSTRPDNEQFF. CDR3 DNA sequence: TGTGCCTGGAGTACACGACCGGACAATGAGCAGTTCTTC.

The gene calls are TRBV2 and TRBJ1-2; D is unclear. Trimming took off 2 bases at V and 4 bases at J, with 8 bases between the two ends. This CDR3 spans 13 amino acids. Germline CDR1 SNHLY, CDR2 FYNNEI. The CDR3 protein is CASSEQEGYGYTF. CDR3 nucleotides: TGTGCCAGCAGTGAACAGGAGGGCTATGGCTACACCTTC. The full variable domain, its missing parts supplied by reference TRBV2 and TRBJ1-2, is EPEVTQTPSHQVTQMGQEVILRCVPISNHLYFYWYRQILGQKVEFLVSFYNNEISEKSEIFDDQFSVERPDGSNFTLKIRSTKLEDSAMYFCASSEQEGYGYTFGSGTRLTVV.

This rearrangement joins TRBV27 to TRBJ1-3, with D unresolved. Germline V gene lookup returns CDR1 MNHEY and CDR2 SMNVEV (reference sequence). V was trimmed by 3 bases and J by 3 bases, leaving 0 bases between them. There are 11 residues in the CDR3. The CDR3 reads CASSFGNTIYF. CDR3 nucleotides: TGTGCCAGCAGTTTTGGAAACACCATATATTTT.

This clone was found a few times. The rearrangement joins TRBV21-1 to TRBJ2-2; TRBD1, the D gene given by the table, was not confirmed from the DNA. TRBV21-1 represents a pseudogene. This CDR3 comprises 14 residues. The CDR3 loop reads CASRDSTPTGELFF. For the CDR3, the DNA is TGTGCCAGCAGAGACAGCACTCCCACCGGGGAGCTGTTTTTT.

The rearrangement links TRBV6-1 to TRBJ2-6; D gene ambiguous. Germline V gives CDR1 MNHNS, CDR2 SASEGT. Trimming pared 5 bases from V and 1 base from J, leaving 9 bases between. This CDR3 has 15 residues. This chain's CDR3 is CASSPAQSGANVLTF. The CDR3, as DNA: TGTGCCAGCAGTCCGGCCCAATCTGGGGCCAACGTCCTGACTTTC.

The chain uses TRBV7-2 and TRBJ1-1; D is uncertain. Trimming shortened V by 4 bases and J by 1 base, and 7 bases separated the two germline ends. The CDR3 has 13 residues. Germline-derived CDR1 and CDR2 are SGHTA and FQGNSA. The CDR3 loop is CASSYRENTEAFF. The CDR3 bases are TGTGCCAGCAGCTACCGGGAGAACACTGAAGCTTTCTTT.

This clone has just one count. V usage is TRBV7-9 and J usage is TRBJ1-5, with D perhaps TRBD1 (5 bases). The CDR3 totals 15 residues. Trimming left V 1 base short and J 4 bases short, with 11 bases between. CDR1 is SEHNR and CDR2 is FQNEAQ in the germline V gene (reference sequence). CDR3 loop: CASSLGWGPNQPQHF. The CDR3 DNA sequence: TGTGCCAGCAGCTTAGGCTGGGGCCCGAATCAGCCCCAGCATTTT.

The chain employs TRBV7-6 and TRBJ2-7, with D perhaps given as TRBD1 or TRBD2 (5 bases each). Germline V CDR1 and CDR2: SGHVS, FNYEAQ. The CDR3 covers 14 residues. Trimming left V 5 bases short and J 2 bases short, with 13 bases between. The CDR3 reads CASSHRDATYEQYF. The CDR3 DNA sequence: TGTGCCAGCAGCCATCGGGACGCCACCTACGAGCAGTACTTC.

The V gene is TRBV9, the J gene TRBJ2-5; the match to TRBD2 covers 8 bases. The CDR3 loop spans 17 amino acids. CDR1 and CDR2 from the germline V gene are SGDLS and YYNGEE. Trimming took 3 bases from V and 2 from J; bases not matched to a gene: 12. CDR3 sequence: CASSAGGDYLLQETQYF. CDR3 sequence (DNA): TGTGCCAGCAGCGCGGGGGGGGACTATCTTTTACAAGAGACCCAGTACTTC.

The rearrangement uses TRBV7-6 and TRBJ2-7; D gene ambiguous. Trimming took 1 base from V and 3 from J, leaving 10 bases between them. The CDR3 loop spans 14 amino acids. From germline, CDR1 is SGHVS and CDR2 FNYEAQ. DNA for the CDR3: TGTGCCAGCAGCTTAGGTGAAGGGAACTACGAGCAGTACTTC. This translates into CASSLGEGNYEQYF.

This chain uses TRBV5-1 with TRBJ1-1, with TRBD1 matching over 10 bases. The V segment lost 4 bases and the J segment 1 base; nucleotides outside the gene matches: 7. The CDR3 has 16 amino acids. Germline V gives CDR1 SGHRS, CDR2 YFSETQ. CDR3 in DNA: TGCGCCAGCAGCACGGGACAGGGGACAGAGAACACTGAAGCTTTCTTT. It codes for CASSTGQGTENTEAFF.

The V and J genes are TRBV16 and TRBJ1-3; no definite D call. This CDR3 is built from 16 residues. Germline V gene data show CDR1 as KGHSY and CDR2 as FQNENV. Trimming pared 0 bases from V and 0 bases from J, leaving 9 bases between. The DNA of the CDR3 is TGTGCCAGCAGCCAATCGGTGGGCACCTCTGGAAACACCATATATTTT. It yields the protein CASSQSVGTSGNTIYF.

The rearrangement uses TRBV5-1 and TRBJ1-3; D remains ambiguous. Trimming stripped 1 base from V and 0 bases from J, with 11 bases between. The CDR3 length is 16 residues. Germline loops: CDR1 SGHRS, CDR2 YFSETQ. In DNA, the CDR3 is TGCGCCAGCAGCTTGCTTCAGCAGGACTCTGGAAACACCATATATTTT. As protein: CASSLLQQDSGNTIYF.

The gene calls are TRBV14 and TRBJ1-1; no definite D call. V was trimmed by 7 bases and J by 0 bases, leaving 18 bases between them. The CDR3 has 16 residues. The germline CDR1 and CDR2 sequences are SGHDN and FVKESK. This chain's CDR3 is CASTPDGPAMNTEAFF. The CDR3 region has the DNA TGTGCCAGCACCCCAGACGGTCCAGCCATGAACACTGAAGCTTTCTTT.

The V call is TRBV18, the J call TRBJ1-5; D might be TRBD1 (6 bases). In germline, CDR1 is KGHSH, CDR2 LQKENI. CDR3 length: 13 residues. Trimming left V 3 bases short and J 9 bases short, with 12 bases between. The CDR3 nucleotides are TGTGCCAGCTCACCGGACAGTTCACGGCCCCAGCATTTT. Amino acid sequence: CASSPDSSRPQHF.

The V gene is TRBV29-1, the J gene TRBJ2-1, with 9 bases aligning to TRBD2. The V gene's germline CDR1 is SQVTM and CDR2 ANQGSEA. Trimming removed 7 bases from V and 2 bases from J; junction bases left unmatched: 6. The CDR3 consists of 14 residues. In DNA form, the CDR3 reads TGCAGCGCAATAGCGGGAGTTACCTACAATGAGCAGTTCTTC. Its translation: CSAIAGVTYNEQFF.

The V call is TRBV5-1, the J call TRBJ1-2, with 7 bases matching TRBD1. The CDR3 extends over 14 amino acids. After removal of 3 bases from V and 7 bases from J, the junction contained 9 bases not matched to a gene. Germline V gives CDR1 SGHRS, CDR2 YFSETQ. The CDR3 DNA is TGCGCCAGCAGCTGGGGGACAGATTCAGGTGGCTACACCTTC. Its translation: CASSWGTDSGGYTF.

The CDR3 sequence is CASSLVVLAGGLLGEQYF. The CDR3 nucleotides read TGCGCCAGCAGCTTGGTGGTCCTAGCGGGAGGGCTCCTGGGCGAGCAGTACTTC. The chain recombines TRBV5-1 with TRBJ2-7; 12 bases are shared with TRBD2. In germline, CDR1 is SGHRS, CDR2 YFSETQ. The CDR3 is 18 amino acids. With 0 bases clipped from V and 6 bases from J, the junction kept 13 bases outside the gene matches. Full variable domain (remainder filled in from reference TRBV5-1 and TRBJ2-7): KAGVTQTPRYLIKTRGQQVTLSCSPISGHRSVSWYQQTPGQGLQFLFEYFSETQRNKGNFPGRFSGRQFSNSRSEMNVSTLELGDSALYLCASSLVVLAGGLLGEQYFGPGTRLTVT.

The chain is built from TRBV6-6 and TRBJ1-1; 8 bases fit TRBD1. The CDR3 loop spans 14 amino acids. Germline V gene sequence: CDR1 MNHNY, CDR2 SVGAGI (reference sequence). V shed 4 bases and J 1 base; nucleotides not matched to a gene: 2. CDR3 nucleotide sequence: TGTGCCAGCAGTTCAGGACAGGGGAACACTGAAGCTTTCTTT. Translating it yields CASSSGQGNTEAFF.

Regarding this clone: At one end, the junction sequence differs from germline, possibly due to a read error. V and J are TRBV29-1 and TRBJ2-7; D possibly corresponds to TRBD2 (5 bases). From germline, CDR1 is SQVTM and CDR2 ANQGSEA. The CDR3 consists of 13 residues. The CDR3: CSVEVTASYVQYF. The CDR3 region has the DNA TGCAGCGTTGAGGTAACAGCTAGCTACGTGCAGTACTTC.

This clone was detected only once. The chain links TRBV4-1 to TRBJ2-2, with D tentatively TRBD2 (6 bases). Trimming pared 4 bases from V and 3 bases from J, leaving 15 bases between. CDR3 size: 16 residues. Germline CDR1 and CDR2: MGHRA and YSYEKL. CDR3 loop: CASSPGRRADTGELFF. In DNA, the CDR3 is TGCGCCAGCAGCCCTGGAAGGAGGGCCGACACCGGGGAGCTGTTTTTT.

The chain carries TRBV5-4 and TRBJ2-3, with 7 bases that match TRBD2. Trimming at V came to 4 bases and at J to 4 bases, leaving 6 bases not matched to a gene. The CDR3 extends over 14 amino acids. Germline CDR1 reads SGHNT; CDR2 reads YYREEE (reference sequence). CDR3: CASSQRLAADTQYF. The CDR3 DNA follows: TGTGCCAGCAGCCAGAGACTAGCTGCAGATACGCAGTATTTT.

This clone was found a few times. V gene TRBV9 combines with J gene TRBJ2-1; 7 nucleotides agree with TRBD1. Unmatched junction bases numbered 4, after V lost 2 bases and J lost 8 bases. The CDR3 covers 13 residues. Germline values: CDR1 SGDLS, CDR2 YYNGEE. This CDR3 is CASSVDREHEQFF. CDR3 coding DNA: TGTGCCAGCAGCGTCGACAGGGAACATGAGCAGTTCTTC.